This record concerns one T cell receptor beta chain sequence. The CDR3 runs to 18 residues. The germline V gene encodes CDR1 KGHDR and CDR2 SFDVKD. Trimming cost V 2 bases and J 4 bases; bases outside gene matches: 14. The sample originates from a study of blood T cell repertoires in COVID-19. Study at large: Material from acute and convalescent COVID-19 was sourced from the United States, Italy and Spain. T cells, B-cell-depleted T cells, or PBMCs supplied cDNA or gDNA.

Generated by immunoSEQ multiplex PCR, the TCRdb table keeps only in-frame clones and is missing some. The table lists about 120,000 clones, roughly 80% of them singletons. Sequenced: peripheral blood. This sequence joins TRBV24-1 and TRBJ1-1; TRBD1 matches at 8 bases. The TCR sequence derives from a man in his sixties with acute or convalescent COVID-19. The CDR3 here is CATSDSRTGPQGGTEAFF. The CDR3 DNA follows: TGTGCCACCAGTGATTCCCGGACAGGGCCCCAGGGGGGCACTGAAGCTTTCTTT.